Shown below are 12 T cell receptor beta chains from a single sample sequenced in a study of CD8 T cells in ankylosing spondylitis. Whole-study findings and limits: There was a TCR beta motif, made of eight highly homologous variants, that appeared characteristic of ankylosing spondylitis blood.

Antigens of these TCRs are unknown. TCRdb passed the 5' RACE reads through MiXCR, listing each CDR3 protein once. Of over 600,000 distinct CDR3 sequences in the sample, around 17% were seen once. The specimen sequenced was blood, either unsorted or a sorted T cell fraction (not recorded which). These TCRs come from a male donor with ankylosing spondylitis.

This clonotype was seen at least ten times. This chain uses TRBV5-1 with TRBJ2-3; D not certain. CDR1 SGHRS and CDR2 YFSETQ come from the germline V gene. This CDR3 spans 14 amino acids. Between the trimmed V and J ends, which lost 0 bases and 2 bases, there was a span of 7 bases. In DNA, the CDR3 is TGCGCCAGCAGCTTGGGCCAAACCACAGATACGCAGTATTTT. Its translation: CASSLGQTTDTQYF.

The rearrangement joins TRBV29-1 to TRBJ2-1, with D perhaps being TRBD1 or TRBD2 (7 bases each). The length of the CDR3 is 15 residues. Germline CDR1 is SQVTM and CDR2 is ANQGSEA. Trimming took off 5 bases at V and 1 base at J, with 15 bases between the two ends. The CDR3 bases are TGCAGCGTTTCCCCCCAGGGGGGGTCCTACAATGAGCAGTTCTTC. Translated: CSVSPQGGSYNEQFF.

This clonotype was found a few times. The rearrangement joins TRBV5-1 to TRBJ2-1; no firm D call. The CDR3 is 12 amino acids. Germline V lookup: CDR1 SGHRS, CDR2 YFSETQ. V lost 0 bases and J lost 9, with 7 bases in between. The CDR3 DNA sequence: TGCGCCAGCAGCTTGGCCTCGGTTGAGCAGTTCTTC. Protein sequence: CASSLASVEQFF.

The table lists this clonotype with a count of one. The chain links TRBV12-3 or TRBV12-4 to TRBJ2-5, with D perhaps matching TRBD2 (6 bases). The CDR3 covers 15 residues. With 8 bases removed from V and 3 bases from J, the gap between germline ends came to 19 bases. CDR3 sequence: CASGPHFGGEETQYF. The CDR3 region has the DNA TGTGCCAGCGGGCCTCATTTTGGCGGGGAAGAGACCCAGTACTTC.

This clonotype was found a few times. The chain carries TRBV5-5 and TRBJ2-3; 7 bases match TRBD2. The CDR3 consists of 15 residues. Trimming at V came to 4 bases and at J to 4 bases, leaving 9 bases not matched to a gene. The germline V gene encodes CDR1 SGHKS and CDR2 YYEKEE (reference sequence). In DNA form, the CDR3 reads TGTGCCAGCAGCCCACTAGCGCTTGCCGCAGATACGCAGTATTTT. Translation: CASSPLALAADTQYF.

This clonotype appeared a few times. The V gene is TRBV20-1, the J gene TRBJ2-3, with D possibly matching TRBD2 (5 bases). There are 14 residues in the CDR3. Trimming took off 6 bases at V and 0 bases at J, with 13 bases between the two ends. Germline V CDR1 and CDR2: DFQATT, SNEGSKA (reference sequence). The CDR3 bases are TGCAGTGCCCCGATAGCGCCGAGCACAGATACGCAGTATTTT. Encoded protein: CSAPIAPSTDTQYF.

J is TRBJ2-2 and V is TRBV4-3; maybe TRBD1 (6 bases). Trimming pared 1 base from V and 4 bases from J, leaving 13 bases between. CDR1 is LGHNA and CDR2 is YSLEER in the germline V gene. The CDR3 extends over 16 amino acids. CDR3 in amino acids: CASSQGVPGATGELFF. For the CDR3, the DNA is TGCGCCAGCAGCCAAGGGGTTCCAGGGGCCACCGGGGAGCTGTTTTTT.

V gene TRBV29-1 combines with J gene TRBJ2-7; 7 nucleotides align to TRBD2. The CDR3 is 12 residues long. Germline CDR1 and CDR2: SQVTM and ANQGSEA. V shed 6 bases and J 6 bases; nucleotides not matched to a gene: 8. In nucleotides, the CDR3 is TGCAGCGTGTGGACTAGTTTTGGCGAGCAGTACTTC. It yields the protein CSVWTSFGEQYF.

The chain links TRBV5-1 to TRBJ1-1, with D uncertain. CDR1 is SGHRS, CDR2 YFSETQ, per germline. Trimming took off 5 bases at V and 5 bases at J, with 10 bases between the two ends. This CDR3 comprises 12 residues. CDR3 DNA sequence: TGCGCCAGCAGGCACGATATGACTGAAGCTTTCTTT. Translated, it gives CASRHDMTEAFF.

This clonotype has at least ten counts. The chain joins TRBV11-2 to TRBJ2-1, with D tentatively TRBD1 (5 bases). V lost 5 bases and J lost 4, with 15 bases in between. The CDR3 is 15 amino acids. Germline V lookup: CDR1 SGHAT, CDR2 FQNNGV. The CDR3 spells CASSPRQLVYNEQFF. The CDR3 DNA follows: TGTGCCAGCAGCCCCCGACAGCTAGTATACAATGAGCAGTTCTTC.

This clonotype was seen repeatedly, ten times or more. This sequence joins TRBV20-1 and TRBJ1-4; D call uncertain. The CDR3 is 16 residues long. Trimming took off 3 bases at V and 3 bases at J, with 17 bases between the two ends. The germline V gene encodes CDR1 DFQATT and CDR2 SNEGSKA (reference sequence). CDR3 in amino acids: CSASLSDRVPNEKLFF. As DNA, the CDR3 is TGCAGTGCTAGTCTAAGCGATCGGGTCCCTAATGAAAAACTGTTTTTT.

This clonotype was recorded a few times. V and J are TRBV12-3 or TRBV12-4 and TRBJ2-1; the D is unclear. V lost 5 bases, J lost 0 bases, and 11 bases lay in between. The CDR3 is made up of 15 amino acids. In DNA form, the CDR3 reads TGTGCCAGCAGTGTGGCCCTAAGCTCCTACAATGAGCAGTTCTTC. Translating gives CASSVALSSYNEQFF.